Included here is one T cell receptor beta chain sequence, with context. This clone was seen more than once but under ten times. Its recognized antigen is unknown. There are no base qualities to consult, and no much larger clone falls within one base. Uninvolved adjacent lung was taken at least 2 cm from the tumor margin and confirmed free of atypia by two independent pathologists. At diagnosis, peripheral blood, uninvolved tumor-adjacent lung and tumor were collected and were preserved as a mix of fresh-frozen and FFPE material. TCR beta CDR3 regions were sequenced from DNA using the immunoSEQ Assay. Processing in the source paper ran as follows. To compute T cell density, TCR beta template counts were normalized to usable DNA, which was estimated by amplifying housekeeping genes. Richness was estimated using the preseqR package, with extrapolation to 400,000 templates for PBMC samples and to 120,000 templates for tissue samples. Clonality was taken to be one minus Pielou's evenness. Tissue-enriched TCRs were identified through differential abundance testing performed on productive amino-acid clonotypes, with a minimum total count of 5 and an alpha of 0.1. The Jaccard Index and the Morisita Overlap Index were used to measure repertoire overlap between compartments. GLIPH grouped TCR beta CDR3s together with public tetramer-defined viral CDR3s, and a viral motif had to include at least three viral sequences and show V-gene enrichment. Drawn from immuneACCESS, this table holds only the in-frame rearrangements with V and J called that TCRdb kept. Clones are partly lost; checked studies trace under half to an unresolved V gene and leave the rest unexplained. That table furnishes V, J and clone size, whereas the DNA furnished D and trimming. This sample lists about 2,500 clones; 20% to 25% were detected once. 8% to 13% of the sample is taken by the ten largest.

Taken from cysteine to phenylalanine, the CDR3 has 14 residues. Only the CDR3 DNA stays, 42 bases, in frame from base 1. Relative to germline, V is missing 6 bases and J is missing 6 bases, with 2 bases of the junction outside any gene match. The germline V gene provides CDR1 MNHGY and CDR2 SAAAGT. This entry is derived from a study of T cells in localized non-small cell lung cancer (dated by TCRdb to between 2020 and 2021). A note on the overall study: The study examined T cell repertoires in roughly 240 patients with early-stage NSCLC and compared tumors with uninvolved tumor-adjacent lungs. NSCLC patients had a mean age of approximately 66 years, and 129 were male and around 99 female. The cohort consisted of approximately 240 treatment-naive NSCLC patients whose localized lung tumors had been resected.

General conclusions and limits of the study: A median of 57 of the top 100 tumor clones were detected in paired uninvolved adjacent lung, and some 29 of these tumor clones were also found among the top 100 clones of the paired uninvolved adjacent lung. Longer overall survival was associated with higher blood T cell density, whereas shorter survival was associated with higher adjacent-lung clonality. Because of the exploratory design, TCR variables were selected using unadjusted p-values without false-discovery rate correction. Uninvolved tumor-adjacent lung showed the highest T cell clonality, higher than tumor, which suggests more focused antigenic responses in the uninvolved tumor-adjacent lung. Because multi-region tumor sequencing was not done, intratumor heterogeneity could not be ruled out.

The rearrangement joined TRBV6-8 to TRBJ2-1; TRBD2 matches 13 bases in the middle. The sample in question was normal lung tissue next to the tumor, obtained before any cancer treatment. This sequence was found in a woman aged 35-75 years with stage I lung adenocarcinoma. Here is the DNA: TGTGCCAGCAGACTAGCGGGGGGGCTCAATGAGCAGTTCTTC. Translated, it gives CASRLAGGLNEQFF.